This entry features one TCR beta chain sequence. As yet, its antigen is unknown. The ends were cut back, 7 bases at V and 1 base at J, with 8 bases in the middle. The CDR3 sequence is 12 residues long. Germline loops: CDR1 SGHRS, CDR2 YFSETQ. The sample originates from a study of shared clonotypes between healthy human individuals. Study observations and caveats: Among donors, the sharing of clonotypes was expected to be influenced by sequencing depth.

Running of the assay took place at deep level. Generated by immunoSEQ multiplex PCR, the TCRdb table keeps only in-frame clones and is missing some. The sample has roughly 2,300,000 clones, 92% seen once. The chain employs TRBV5-1 and TRBJ1-1; no clear D gene. The sample taken for sequencing was naive CD4+ T cells from PBMCs. Subset of the sample: CD45RA+ positively selected. The clonotype originates from a man between 18 and 29 years old in good health. Some clones in this sample may be carry-over from other donors' samples. The chain's CDR3 is CASGTANTEAFF. The CDR3 coding sequence is TGCGCCAGCGGAACCGCGAACACTGAAGCTTTCTTT.